Below, 25 T cell receptor beta chains from the same sample are listed, as sequenced in a study of response to subunit inactivated influenza vaccine. MiXCR, run by TCRdb on the RT-PCR reads, gives a single entry per CDR3 protein. Here the sample spans about 520,000 distinct CDR3 sequences, roughly 27% being singletons. Specimen: CD4+ T cells sorted from PBMCs, collected 5 days after vaccination. All receptors come from a man between 50 and 59 years old who received an inactivated influenza vaccine.

In its sample, this clonotype was seen a few times. V and J are TRBV5-1 and TRBJ2-5; no reliable D call. With 4 bases removed from V and 5 bases from J, the gap between germline ends came to 15 bases. CDR3 length: 14 residues. The germline gives CDR1 SGHRS, CDR2 YFSETQ. Here the CDR3 reads CASSRLVSGETQYF. DNA for the CDR3: TGCGCCAGCAGCCGCCTAGTCTCTGGCGAGACCCAGTACTTC. The complete variable domain, with remaining parts taken from reference TRBV5-1 and TRBJ2-5, reads KAGVTQTPRYLIKTRGQQVTLSCSPISGHRSVSWYQQTPGQGLQFLFEYFSETQRNKGNFPGRFSGRQFSNSRSEMNVSTLELGDSALYLCASSRLVSGETQYFGPGTRLLVL.

A few counts support this clonotype. V and J are TRBV5-1 and TRBJ1-1; TRBD1 might be the D (5 bases). The ends were cut back, 0 bases at V and 7 bases at J, with 19 bases in the middle. Germline V gene data show CDR1 as SGHRS and CDR2 as YFSETQ. The CDR3 runs 16 residues. For the CDR3, the DNA is TGCGCCAGCAGCTTGGGAAGGGGCGATCGTGTCCTTGAAGCTTTCTTT. Its translation is CASSLGRGDRVLEAFF.

This clonotype was seen at least ten times. The rearrangement links TRBV12-3 or TRBV12-4 to TRBJ2-7; maybe TRBD1 (5 bases). Trimming shortened V by 2 bases and J by 4 bases, and 12 bases separated the two germline ends. The CDR3 has 14 amino acids. The CDR3 spells CASSLQTAKYEQYF. The CDR3 DNA reads as TGTGCCAGCAGTTTACAGACAGCGAAATACGAGCAGTACTTC.

This clonotype has at least ten counts. The V and J genes are TRBV5-1 and TRBJ2-5, with D perhaps TRBD2 (5 bases). The CDR3 totals 16 residues. Germline CDR1 SGHRS, CDR2 YFSETQ. With 0 bases removed from V and 2 bases from J, the gap between germline ends came to 14 bases. The CDR3 protein is CASSLGSRLLQETQYF. The CDR3 DNA reads as TGCGCCAGCAGCTTGGGTTCAAGACTATTGCAAGAGACCCAGTACTTC.

This clonotype was found once. The chain combines TRBV4-1 with TRBJ2-5; D tentatively fits TRBD1 or TRBD2 (5 bases each). V lost 0 bases and J 5 bases, leaving 19 bases between the germline ends. Germline CDR1 is MGHRA and CDR2 is YSYEKL. The CDR3 loop spans 17 amino acids. CDR3: CASSQDSRGRVKETQYF. Here the CDR3 DNA reads TGCGCCAGCAGCCAAGATTCTAGGGGACGGGTAAAGGAGACCCAGTACTTC.

A few counts support this clonotype. V is TRBV12-3 or TRBV12-4 and J is TRBJ2-5; D uncertain. The CDR3 extends over 13 amino acids. V dropped 5 bases and J dropped 7 bases, with 14 bases sitting between them. The CDR3 here is CASSQKLGGTQYF. CDR3 DNA sequence: TGTGCCAGCAGTCAAAAGTTAGGCGGGACCCAGTACTTC.

This chain uses TRBV7-2 with TRBJ1-5; 8 bases match TRBD1. The CDR3 has 15 residues. The junction had 10 bases not matched to a gene; V was cut back by 5 bases and J by 7 bases. The germline V gene has CDR1 SGHTA and CDR2 FQGNSA. The CDR3 region has the DNA TGTGCCAGCAGCCTCCTTTGGACAGGGAACCAGCCCCAGCATTTT. Its translation is CASSLLWTGNQPQHF.

This clonotype was counted a few times. CDR3 sequence (DNA): TGTGCCAGCAGCCAAGATGTGGGGTACCAAGAGACCCAGTACTTC. Translated: CASSQDVGYQETQYF. The chain couples TRBV4-2 to TRBJ2-5; unclear D gene. Per the germline V gene, CDR1 is LGHNA and CDR2 is YNFKEQ. The length of the CDR3 is 15 residues. Trimming removed 0 bases from V and 0 bases from J, with 8 bases in between.

This clonotype was observed a few times. The rearrangement uses TRBV29-1 and TRBJ2-3; D is undetermined. The CDR3 extends over 11 amino acids. Trimming took off 2 bases at V and 11 bases at J, with 11 bases between the two ends. CDR1 and CDR2 from the germline V gene are SQVTM and ANQGSEA. CDR3 in DNA: TGCAGCGTTGAACGGGCGGTGGGGCAGTATTTT. This encodes CSVERAVGQYF.

A few counts support this clonotype. V gene TRBV20-1 combines with J gene TRBJ2-3, with TRBD2 matching 10 bases. J gave up 1 base and V 6 bases, and 7 bases lay outside the gene matches. Germline loops: CDR1 DFQATT, CDR2 SNEGSKA (reference sequence). CDR3 length equals 15 residues. The CDR3 region is CSAPRTSGRTDTQYF. CDR3 in DNA: TGCAGTGCACCCAGGACTAGCGGACGCACAGATACGCAGTATTTT.

This clonotype was seen a single time. This chain uses TRBV20-1 with TRBJ2-1; D is ambiguous. V was clipped by 6 bases and J by 10 bases, with 10 bases between them. Germline lookup yields CDR1 DFQATT and CDR2 SNEGSKA (reference sequence). This CDR3 is 10 amino acids long. The CDR3 spells CSATYGEQFF. DNA of the CDR3: TGCAGTGCAACTTACGGGGAGCAGTTCTTC.

There are many counts of this clonotype. The V gene is TRBV6-5, the J gene TRBJ2-5; TRBD1 aligns across 8 bases. The ends lost 4 bases at V and 1 base at J; junction bases unmatched: 2. This CDR3 has 14 amino acids. Germline CDR1 is MNHEY and CDR2 is SVGAGI. CDR3 sequence: CASSWGTGQETQYF. CDR3 sequence (DNA): TGTGCCAGCAGTTGGGGGACAGGCCAAGAGACCCAGTACTTC.

This rearrangement joins TRBV29-1 to TRBJ2-3; D may be TRBD1 (6 bases). Trimming removed 6 bases at V and 2 bases at J, with 15 bases between. The CDR3 covers 14 residues. CDR1 and CDR2 (germline): SQVTM, ANQGSEA. The CDR3 sequence is CSVDPTGTTDTQYF. CDR3 DNA: TGCAGCGTGGACCCTACAGGGACCACAGATACGCAGTATTTT.

The genes are TRBV7-2 and TRBJ2-3; D is possibly TRBD1 (9 bases). With 5 bases removed from V and 5 bases from J, the gap between germline ends came to 17 bases. The CDR3 has 15 residues. CDR1 is SGHTA and CDR2 is FQGNSA in the germline V gene. The CDR3 here is CASSPGGTGLDTQYF. DNA for the CDR3: TGTGCCAGCAGCCCGGGAGGGACAGGGTTAGATACGCAGTATTTT.

This clonotype was recorded a few times. The V call is TRBV5-1, the J call TRBJ2-5, with D uncertain. Germline V gene lookup returns CDR1 SGHRS and CDR2 YFSETQ. V was clipped by 3 bases and J by 4 bases, with 19 bases between them. The CDR3 length is 16 residues. The CDR3 nucleotides read TGCGCCAGCAGCTCAGTGGAAGTCCAATTGGGAGAGACCCAGTACTTC. Protein product: CASSSVEVQLGETQYF.

This clonotype occurred a few times. A much larger clone sits a single nucleotide away, making a read error possible. V and J are TRBV6-1 and TRBJ1-1; D gene ambiguous. Trimming left V 6 bases short and J 0 bases short, with 17 bases between. The germline V gene has CDR1 MNHNS and CDR2 SASEGT. The length of the CDR3 is 16 residues. For the CDR3, the DNA is TGTGCCAGCAGAACCGGATGGCCACCTATGAACACTGAAGCTTTCTTT. Translating it yields CASRTGWPPMNTEAFF.

The table lists this clonotype with many counts. The genes are TRBV29-1 and TRBJ2-5; weak D call: TRBD1 (5 bases). V lost 4 bases to trimming and J lost 2 bases, with 8 bases between them. The CDR3 consists of 12 residues. Germline CDR1 is SQVTM and CDR2 is ANQGSEA. The CDR3 DNA reads TGCAGCGTTGGACAGACTCAAGAGACCCAGTACTTC. Its translation: CSVGQTQETQYF.

This clonotype was picked up a small number of times. This CDR3 reads CATSRDRTGMETQYF. Written as DNA, the CDR3 is TGTGCCACCAGCAGAGATCGGACAGGGATGGAGACCCAGTACTTC. The V call is TRBV15, the J call TRBJ2-5; 8 bases are shared with TRBD1. CDR3 length: 15 amino acids. CDR1 LNHNV and CDR2 YYDKDF come from the germline V gene (reference sequence). The junction had 5 bases not matched to a gene; V was cut back by 0 bases and J by 5 bases. Complete variable domain (other parts from reference TRBV15 and TRBJ2-5): DAMVIQNPRYQVTQFGKPVTLSCSQTLNHNVMYWYQQKSSQAPKLLFHYYDKDFNNEADTPDNFQSRRPNTSFCFLDIRSPGLGDTAMYLCATSRDRTGMETQYFGPGTRLLVL.

The chain joins TRBV6-2 or TRBV6-3 to TRBJ2-7; 8 nucleotides agree with TRBD2. Germline lookup yields CDR1 MNHEY and CDR2 SVGEGT. J was trimmed by 1 base and V by 7 bases; bases with no gene match: 6. There are 14 residues in the CDR3. In DNA form, the CDR3 reads TGTGCCAGCAAAGGCGGGGGGCTGTCCTACGAGCAGTACTTC. Translating gives CASKGGGLSYEQYF.

This chain connects TRBV7-9 to TRBJ2-1, with D hard to call. The CDR3 runs to 11 residues. The germline V gene encodes CDR1 SEHNR and CDR2 FQNEAQ (reference sequence). V lost 4 bases, J lost 10 bases, and 8 bases lay in between. The CDR3 DNA reads as TGTGCCAGCAGCTCCGAATTAGAGCAGTTCTTC. Residues: CASSSELEQFF. Together with reference TRBV7-9 and TRBJ2-1, the CDR3 gives the full variable domain: DTGVSQNPRHKITKRGQNVTFRCDPISEHNRLYWYRQTLGQGPEFLTYFQNEAQLEKSRLLSDRFSAERPKGSFSTLEIQRTEQGDSAMYLCASSSELEQFFGPGTRLTVL.

This clonotype has just one count. V gene TRBV12-3 or TRBV12-4 combines with J gene TRBJ2-7, with TRBD1 matching 7 bases. J was trimmed by 1 base and V by 5 bases; bases with no gene match: 5. The CDR3 length is 14 residues. The CDR3, as DNA: TGTGCCAGCAGTCCCATGGGACAGTCCTACGAGCAGTACTTC. Its protein product is CASSPMGQSYEQYF.

V and J are TRBV10-3 and TRBJ2-1; D ambiguous. The V gene lost 6 bases and the J gene lost 3 bases, with 9 bases spanning the gap. CDR3 length: 13 residues. Germline V gene lookup returns CDR1 ENHRY and CDR2 SYGVKD. CDR3 nucleotides: TGTGCCATCAGATCCAACAACTACAATGAGCAGTTCTTC. Its protein is CAIRSNNYNEQFF.

Turning to this clonotype: Relative to the germline gene, one junction end is altered; a read error may explain this. The rearrangement links TRBV7-7 to TRBJ2-2; D possibly corresponds to TRBD1 (6 bases). Germline CDR1 SSHAT, CDR2 FNYEAQ (reference sequence). The CDR3 sequence is 15 residues long. CDR3: CASSLQGPATGELFF. CDR3 coding DNA: TGTGCTAGCAGCTTACAGGGCCCGGCCACCGGGGAGCTGTTTTTT.

V usage is TRBV27 and J usage is TRBJ2-3; D not resolved. Germline V CDR1 and CDR2: MNHEY, SMNVEV (reference sequence). Trimming removed 7 bases at V and 0 bases at J, with 11 bases between. The CDR3 is 14 residues long. This CDR3 is CASTLRVSTDTQYF. The CDR3 region has the DNA TGTGCCAGCACCCTTCGGGTGAGCACAGATACGCAGTATTTT.

This chain joins TRBV4-3 and TRBJ2-5; 8 bases are shared with TRBD2. The V segment lost 4 bases and the J segment 5 bases; nucleotides outside the gene matches: 9. The CDR3 runs to 15 residues. Germline values: CDR1 LGHNA, CDR2 YSLEER. The CDR3 DNA sequence: TGCGCCAGCAGCCGTGACGGGGGGGCCTGGGAGACCCAGTACTTC. Its translation: CASSRDGGAWETQYF.